Listed here are 8 T cell receptor beta chains from one sample, sequenced in a study of blood T cell repertoires in COVID-19. Assay used: immunoSEQ multiplex PCR; TCRdb lists only in-frame clones, some missing. The sample lists 200,000 or so clones; under 90% were seen once. Sequences were obtained from PBMCs or T cells enriched from blood (not recorded which). Receptors were obtained from a man between 60 and 75 years old who had recovered from COVID-19.

The chain couples TRBV2 to TRBJ2-7, with D perhaps matching TRBD1 (6 bases). This CDR3 comprises 14 residues. Germline assignment: CDR1 SNHLY and CDR2 FYNNEI. Trimming took 8 bases from V and 5 from J, leaving 19 bases between them. This chain's CDR3 is CASRRTDALNEQYF. Here the CDR3 DNA reads TGTGCCAGCCGGAGGACAGACGCCTTGAACGAGCAGTACTTC.

The rearrangement joins TRBV4-3 to TRBJ1-2, with no clear D. The CDR3 covers 13 residues. The germline V and J ends were trimmed by 4 bases and 5 bases, with 11 bases remaining between them. Germline CDR1 and CDR2: LGHNA and YSLEER. CDR3: CASSPGRDYGYTF. The CDR3 coding sequence is TGCGCCAGCAGCCCGGGCCGGGATTATGGCTACACCTTC.

The chain joins TRBV6-4 to TRBJ1-2; 7 positions match TRBD1. Germline-derived CDR1 and CDR2 are MRHNA and SNTAGT. The ends lost 5 bases at V and 3 bases at J; junction bases unmatched: 9. CDR3 length: 15 amino acids. CDR3 DNA: TGTGCCAGCAGTTTCTCCCCAGGGGGAGACTATGGCTACACCTTC. It encodes CASSFSPGGDYGYTF.

The chain employs TRBV19 and TRBJ2-7; maybe TRBD2 (7 bases). Trimming stripped 6 bases from V and 1 base from J, with 13 bases between. The CDR3 is 14 amino acids. CDR1 is LNHDA, CDR2 SQIVND, per germline (reference sequence). For the CDR3, the DNA is TGTGCCAGTAGCGGGAGGACAGTGTCCTACGAGCAGTACTTC. This encodes CASSGRTVSYEQYF.

The chain links TRBV11-3 to TRBJ2-5, with 8 bases that match TRBD2. The CDR3 contains 17 residues. V dropped 5 bases and J dropped 4; count of bases not matched to a gene: 15. Germline V gene data show CDR1 as SGHNT and CDR2 as YENEEA. CDR3 loop: CASSPYPASGSSETQYF. The CDR3 nucleotides read TGTGCCAGCAGCCCATACCCGGCTAGCGGGTCGTCAGAGACCCAGTACTTC.

This chain links TRBV19 with TRBJ1-1, with a possible D match to TRBD1 (5 bases). There are 15 residues in the CDR3. The V gene lost 1 base and the J gene lost 0 bases, with 9 bases spanning the gap. The V gene's germline CDR1 is LNHDA and CDR2 SQIVND (reference sequence). This CDR3 reads CASSIGGVLNTEAFF. In DNA, the CDR3 is TGTGCCAGTAGTATAGGGGGGGTTTTGAACACTGAAGCTTTCTTT.

This sequence joins TRBV19 and TRBJ1-2; possible D gene TRBD1, 6 bases. Germline CDR1 reads LNHDA; CDR2 reads SQIVND (reference sequence). The V and J ends lost 10 bases and 0 bases respectively, with 15 bases between them. The CDR3 runs 14 residues. The CDR3, as DNA: TGTGCCACCTCAAAGAACAGGGCTAACTATGGCTACACCTTC. It yields the protein CATSKNRANYGYTF.

V and J are TRBV10-2 and TRBJ2-1; 9 nucleotides align to TRBD2. The CDR3 has 14 amino acids. The germline V gene encodes CDR1 WSHSY and CDR2 SAAADI. V gave up 0 bases and J gave up 12 bases; unmatched junction bases: 6. The CDR3 loop is CASSESSGGFWQFF. CDR3 sequence (DNA): TGCGCCAGCAGTGAGTCTAGCGGGGGATTCTGGCAGTTCTTC.